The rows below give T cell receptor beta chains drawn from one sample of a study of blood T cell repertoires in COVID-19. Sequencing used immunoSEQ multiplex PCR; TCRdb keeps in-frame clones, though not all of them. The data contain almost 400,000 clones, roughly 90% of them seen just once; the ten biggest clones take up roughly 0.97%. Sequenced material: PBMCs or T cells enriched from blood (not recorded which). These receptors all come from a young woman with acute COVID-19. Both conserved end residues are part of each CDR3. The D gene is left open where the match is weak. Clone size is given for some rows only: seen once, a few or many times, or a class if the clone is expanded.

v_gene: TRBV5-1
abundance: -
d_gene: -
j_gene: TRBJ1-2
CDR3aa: CASSLFRGEGYTF
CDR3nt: TGCGCCAGCAGCTTGTTCAGGGGAGAAGGCTACACCTTC

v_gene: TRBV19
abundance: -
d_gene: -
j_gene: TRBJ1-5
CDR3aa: CASSIGTPGNQPQHF
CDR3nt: TGTGCCAGTAGTATAGGGACACCTGGCAATCAGCCCCAGCATTTT

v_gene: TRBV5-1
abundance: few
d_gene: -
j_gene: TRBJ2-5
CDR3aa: CASTGETQYF
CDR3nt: TGCGCCAGCACAGGGGAGACCCAGTACTTC

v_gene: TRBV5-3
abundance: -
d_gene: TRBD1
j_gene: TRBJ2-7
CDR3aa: CARSGRTGDHEQYF
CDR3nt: TGTGCCAGAAGCGGAAGGACAGGGGACCACGAGCAGTACTTC

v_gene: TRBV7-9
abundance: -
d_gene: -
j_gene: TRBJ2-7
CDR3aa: CASSLPDDRYSYEQYF
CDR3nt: TGTGCCAGCAGCTTACCTGACGACAGGTACTCCTACGAGCAGTACTTC

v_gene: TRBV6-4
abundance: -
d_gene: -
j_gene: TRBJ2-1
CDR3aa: CASSARDTNSYNEQFF
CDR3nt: TGTGCCAGCAGCGCCCGGGACACCAACTCCTACAATGAGCAGTTCTTC

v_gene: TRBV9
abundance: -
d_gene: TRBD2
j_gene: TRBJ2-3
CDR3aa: CASSPGTSGALGTDTQYF
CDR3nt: TGTGCCAGCAGCCCCGGGACTAGCGGGGCGTTGGGCACAGATACGCAGTATTTT

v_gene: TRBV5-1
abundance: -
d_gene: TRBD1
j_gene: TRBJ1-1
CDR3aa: CASSYETGGKTEAFF
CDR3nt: TGCGCCAGCAGCTACGAAACAGGGGGCAAGACTGAAGCTTTCTTT

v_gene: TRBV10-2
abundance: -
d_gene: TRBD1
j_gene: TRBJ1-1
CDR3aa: CASSATGSWNTEAFF
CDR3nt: TGCGCCAGCAGTGCGACAGGGTCTTGGAACACTGAAGCTTTCTTT

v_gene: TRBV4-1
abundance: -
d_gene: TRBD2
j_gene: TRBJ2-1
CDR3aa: CASSQAVLAVSNEQFF
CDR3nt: TGCGCCAGCAGCCAAGCGGTCCTAGCGGTTAGCAATGAGCAGTTCTTC

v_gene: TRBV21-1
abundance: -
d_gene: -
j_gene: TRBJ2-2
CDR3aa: CARASEGNTGELFF
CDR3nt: TGTGCCAGAGCGAGTGAGGGAAACACCGGGGAGCTGTTTTTT

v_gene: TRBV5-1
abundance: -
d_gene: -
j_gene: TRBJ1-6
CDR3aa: CASSSNRDSYNSPLHF
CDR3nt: TGCGCCAGCAGCAGCAACCGGGACTCCTATAATTCACCCCTCCACTTT